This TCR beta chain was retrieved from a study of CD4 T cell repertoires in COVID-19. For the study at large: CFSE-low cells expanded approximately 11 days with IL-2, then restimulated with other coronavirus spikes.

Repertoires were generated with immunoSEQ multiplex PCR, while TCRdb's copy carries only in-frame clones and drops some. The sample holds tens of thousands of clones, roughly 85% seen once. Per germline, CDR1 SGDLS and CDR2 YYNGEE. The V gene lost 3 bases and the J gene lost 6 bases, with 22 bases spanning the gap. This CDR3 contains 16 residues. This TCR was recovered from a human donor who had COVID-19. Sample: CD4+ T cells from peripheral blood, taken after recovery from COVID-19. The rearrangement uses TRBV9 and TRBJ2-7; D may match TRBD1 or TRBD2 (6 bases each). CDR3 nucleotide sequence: TGTGCCAGCAGCGCCGCCTTCGGGGGCTCTTCTGGCGAGCAGTACTTC. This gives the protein CASSAAFGGSSGEQYF.